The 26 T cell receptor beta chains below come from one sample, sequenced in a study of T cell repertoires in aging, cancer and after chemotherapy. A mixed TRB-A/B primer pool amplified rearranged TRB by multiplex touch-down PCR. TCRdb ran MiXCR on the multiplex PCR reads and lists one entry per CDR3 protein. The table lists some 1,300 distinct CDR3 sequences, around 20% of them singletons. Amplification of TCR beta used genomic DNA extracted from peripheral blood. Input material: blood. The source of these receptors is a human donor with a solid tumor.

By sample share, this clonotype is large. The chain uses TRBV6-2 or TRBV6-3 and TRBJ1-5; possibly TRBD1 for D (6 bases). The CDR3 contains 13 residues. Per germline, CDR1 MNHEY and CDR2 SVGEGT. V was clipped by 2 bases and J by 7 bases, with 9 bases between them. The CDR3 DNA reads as TGTGCCAGCAGTTACCAGGGACACCAGCCCCAGCATTTT. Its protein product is CASSYQGHQPQHF.

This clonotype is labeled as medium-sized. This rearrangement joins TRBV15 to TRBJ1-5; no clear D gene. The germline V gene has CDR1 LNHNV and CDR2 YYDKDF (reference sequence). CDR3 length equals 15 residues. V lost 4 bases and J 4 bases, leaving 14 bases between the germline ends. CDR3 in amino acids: CATSTYSDLNQPQHF. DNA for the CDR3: TGTGCCACCAGCACCTACAGTGACTTAAATCAGCCCCAGCATTTT.

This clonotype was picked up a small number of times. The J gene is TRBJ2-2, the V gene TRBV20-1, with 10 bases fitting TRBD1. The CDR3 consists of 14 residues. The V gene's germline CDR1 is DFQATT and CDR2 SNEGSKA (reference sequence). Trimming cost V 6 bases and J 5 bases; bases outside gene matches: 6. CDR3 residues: CSATMGQGTGELFF. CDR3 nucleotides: TGCAGTGCCACAATGGGACAGGGGACCGGGGAGCTGTTTTTT.

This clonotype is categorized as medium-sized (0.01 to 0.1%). CDR3 residues: CSVERPGRMNTEAFF. CDR3 sequence (DNA): TGCAGCGTTGAAAGGCCGGGGCGGATGAACACTGAAGCTTTCTTT. J is TRBJ1-1 and V is TRBV29-1; weak D call: TRBD1 (5 bases). Germline loops: CDR1 SQVTM, CDR2 ANQGSEA. The CDR3 has 15 residues. Between the trimmed V and J ends, which lost 2 bases and 0 bases, there was a span of 13 bases.

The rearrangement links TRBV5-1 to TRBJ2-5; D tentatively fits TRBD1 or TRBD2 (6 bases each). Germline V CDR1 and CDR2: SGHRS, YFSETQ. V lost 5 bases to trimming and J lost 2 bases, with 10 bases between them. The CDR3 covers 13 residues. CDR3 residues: CASRRGTQETQYF. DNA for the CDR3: TGCGCCAGCAGACGGGGGACACAAGAGACCCAGTACTTC.

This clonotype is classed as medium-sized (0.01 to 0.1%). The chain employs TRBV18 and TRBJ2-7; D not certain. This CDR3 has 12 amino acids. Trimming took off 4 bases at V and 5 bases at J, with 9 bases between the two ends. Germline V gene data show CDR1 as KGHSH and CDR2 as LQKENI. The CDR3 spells CASSRESDEQYF. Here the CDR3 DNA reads TGTGCCAGCTCACGGGAAAGCGACGAGCAGTACTTC.

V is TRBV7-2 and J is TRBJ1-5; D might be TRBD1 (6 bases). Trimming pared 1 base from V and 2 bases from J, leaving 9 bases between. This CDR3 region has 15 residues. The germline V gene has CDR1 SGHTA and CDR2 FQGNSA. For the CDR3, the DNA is TGTGCCAGCAGCTTAGAGCCAGGGGGCAATCAGCCCCAGCATTTT. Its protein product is CASSLEPGGNQPQHF.

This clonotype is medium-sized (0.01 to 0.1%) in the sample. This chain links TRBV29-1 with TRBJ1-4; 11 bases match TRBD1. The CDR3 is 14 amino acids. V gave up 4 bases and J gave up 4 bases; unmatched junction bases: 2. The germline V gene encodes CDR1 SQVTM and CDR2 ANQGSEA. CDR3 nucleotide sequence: TGCAGCGTTGGGACAGGGGGCGGTAATGAAAAACTGTTTTTT. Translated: CSVGTGGGNEKLFF.

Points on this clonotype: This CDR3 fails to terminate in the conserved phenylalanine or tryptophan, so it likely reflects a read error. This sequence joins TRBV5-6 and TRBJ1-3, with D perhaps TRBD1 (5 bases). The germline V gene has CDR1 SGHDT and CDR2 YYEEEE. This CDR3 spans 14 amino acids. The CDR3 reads CASSPAPQGTTIYS. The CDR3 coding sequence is TGCGCCAGCAGTCCCGCCCCCCAGGGTACTACCATATATTCT.

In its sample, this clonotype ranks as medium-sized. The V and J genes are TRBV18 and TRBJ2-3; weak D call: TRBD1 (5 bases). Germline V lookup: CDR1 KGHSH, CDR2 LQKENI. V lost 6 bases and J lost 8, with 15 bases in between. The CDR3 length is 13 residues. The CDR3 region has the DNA TGTGCCAGCTCTCTGGACCAGGGTGGTACGCAGTATTTT. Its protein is CASSLDQGGTQYF.

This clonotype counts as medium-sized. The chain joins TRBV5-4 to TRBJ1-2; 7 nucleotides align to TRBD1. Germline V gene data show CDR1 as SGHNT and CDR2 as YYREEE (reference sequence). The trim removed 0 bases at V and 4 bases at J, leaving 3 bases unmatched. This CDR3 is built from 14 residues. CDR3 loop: CASSLGTGIYGYTF. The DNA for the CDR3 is TGTGCCAGCAGCTTGGGGACAGGCATCTATGGCTACACCTTC.

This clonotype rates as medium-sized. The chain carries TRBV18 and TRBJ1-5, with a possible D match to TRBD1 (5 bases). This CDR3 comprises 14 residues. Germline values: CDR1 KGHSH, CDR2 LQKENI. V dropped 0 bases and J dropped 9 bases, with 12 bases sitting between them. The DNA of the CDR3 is TGTGCCAGCTCACCACCCAGGGCTGGCGGGCCCCAGCATTTT. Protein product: CASSPPRAGGPQHF.

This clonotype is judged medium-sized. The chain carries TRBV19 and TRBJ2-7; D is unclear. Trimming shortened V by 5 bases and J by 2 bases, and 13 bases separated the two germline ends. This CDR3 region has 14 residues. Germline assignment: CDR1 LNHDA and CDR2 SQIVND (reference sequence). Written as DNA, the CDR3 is TGTGCCAGTAGTCCCCGGACGGCTACCTACGAGCAGTACTTC. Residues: CASSPRTATYEQYF.

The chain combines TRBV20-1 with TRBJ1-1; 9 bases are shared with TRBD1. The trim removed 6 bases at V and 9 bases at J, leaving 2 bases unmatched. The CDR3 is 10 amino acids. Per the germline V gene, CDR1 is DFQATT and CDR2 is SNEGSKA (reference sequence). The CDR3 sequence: CSATGGQAFF. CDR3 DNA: TGCAGTGCCACAGGGGGCCAAGCTTTCTTT.

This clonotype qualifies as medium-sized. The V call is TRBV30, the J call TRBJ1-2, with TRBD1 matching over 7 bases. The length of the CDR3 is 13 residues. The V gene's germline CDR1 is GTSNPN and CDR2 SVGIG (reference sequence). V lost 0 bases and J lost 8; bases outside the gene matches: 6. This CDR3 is CAWSVKGAGGYTF. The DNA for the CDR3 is TGTGCCTGGAGTGTTAAGGGGGCGGGGGGCTACACCTTC. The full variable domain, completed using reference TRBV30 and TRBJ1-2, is SQTIHQWPATLVQPVGSPLSLECTVEGTSNPNLYWYRQAAGRGLQLLFYSVGIGQISSEVPQNLSASRPQDRQFILSSKKLLLSDSGFYLCAWSVKGAGGYTFGSGTRLTVV.

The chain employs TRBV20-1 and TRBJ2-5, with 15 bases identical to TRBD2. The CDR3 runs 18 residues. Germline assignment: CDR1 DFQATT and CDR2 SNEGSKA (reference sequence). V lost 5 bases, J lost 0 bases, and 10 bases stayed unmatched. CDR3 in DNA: TGCAGTGCTGGGGGGACTAGCGGGGGGTCAGCGTACCAAGAGACCCAGTACTTC. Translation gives CSAGGTSGGSAYQETQYF.

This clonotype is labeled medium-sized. The CDR3 spells CASSPGLAMETQYF. CDR3 coding DNA: TGTGCCAGCAGCCCAGGACTAGCAATGGAGACCCAGTACTTC. The V gene is TRBV5-4, the J gene TRBJ2-5; 8 bases are a match to TRBD2. The junction had 7 bases not matched to a gene; V was cut back by 4 bases and J by 5 bases. The CDR3 is 14 amino acids. CDR1 SGHNT and CDR2 YYREEE come from the germline V gene (reference sequence).

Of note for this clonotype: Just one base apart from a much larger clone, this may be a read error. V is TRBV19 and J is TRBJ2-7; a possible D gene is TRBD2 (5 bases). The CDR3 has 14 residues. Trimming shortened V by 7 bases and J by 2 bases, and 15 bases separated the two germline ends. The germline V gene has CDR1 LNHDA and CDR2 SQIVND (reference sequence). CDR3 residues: CASTPQTGTYEQYF. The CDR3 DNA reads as TGTGCCAGTACCCCCCAGACGGGGACCTACGAGCAGTACTTC.

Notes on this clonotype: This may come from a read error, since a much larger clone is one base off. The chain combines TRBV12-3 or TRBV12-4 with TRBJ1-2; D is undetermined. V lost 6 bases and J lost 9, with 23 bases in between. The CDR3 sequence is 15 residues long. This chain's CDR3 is CASSPGPVGLYSYTF. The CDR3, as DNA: TGTGCCAGCAGCCCCGGCCCAGTAGGGCTATACAGCTACACCTTC.

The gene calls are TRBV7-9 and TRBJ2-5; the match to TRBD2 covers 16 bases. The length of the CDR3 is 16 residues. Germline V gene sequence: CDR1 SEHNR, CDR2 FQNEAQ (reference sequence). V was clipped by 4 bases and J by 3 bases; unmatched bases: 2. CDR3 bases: TGTGCCAGCAGCTCCGGGACTAGCGGGGGGGAAGAGACCCAGTACTTC. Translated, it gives CASSSGTSGGEETQYF.

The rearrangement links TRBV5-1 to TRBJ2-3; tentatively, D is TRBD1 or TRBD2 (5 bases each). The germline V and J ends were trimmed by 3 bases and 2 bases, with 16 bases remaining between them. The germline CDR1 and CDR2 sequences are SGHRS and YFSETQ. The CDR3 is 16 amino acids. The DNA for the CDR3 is TGCGCCAGCAGCTCCGGGACGTCAGCCTCCACAGATACGCAGTATTTT. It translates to CASSSGTSASTDTQYF.

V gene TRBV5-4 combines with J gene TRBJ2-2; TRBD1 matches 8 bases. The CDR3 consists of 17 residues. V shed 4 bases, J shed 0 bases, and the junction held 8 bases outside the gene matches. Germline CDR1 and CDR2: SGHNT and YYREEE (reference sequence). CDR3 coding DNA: TGTGCCAGCAGCCCCGGACAGGGAAAGGCGAACACCGGGGAGCTGTTTTTT. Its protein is CASSPGQGKANTGELFF.

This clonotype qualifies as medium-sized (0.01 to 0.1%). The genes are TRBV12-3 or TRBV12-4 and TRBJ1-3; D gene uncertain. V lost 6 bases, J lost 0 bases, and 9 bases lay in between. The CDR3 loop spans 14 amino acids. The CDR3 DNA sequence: TGTGCCAGCAGCCCCCAAAGCTCTGGAAACACCATATATTTT. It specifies CASSPQSSGNTIYF.

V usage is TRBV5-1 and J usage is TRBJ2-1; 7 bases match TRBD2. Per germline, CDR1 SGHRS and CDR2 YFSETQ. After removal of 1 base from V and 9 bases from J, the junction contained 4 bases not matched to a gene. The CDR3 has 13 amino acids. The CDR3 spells CASSLPGEGEQFF. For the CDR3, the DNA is TGCGCCAGCAGCTTGCCTGGGGAGGGTGAGCAGTTCTTC.

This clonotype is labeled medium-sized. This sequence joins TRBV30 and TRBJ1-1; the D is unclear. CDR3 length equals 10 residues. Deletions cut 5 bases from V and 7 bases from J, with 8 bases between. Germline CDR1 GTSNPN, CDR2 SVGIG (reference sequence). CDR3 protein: CAWGPGEAFF. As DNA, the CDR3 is TGTGCCTGGGGCCCGGGTGAAGCTTTCTTT.

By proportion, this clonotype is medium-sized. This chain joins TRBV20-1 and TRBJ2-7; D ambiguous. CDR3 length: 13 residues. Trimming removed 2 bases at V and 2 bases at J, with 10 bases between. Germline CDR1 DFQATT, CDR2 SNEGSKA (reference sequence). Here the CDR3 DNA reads TGCAGTGCTAGAAGGCGAGAAACCTACGAGCAGTACTTC. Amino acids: CSARRRETYEQYF.